This is a list of T cell receptor beta chains from one sample in a study of shared clonotypes between healthy human individuals. Method: immunoSEQ multiplex PCR; TCRdb's copy keeps in-frame clones and lacks some. Here the sample spans under 600,000 clones, roughly 98% being singletons. The sample taken for sequencing was naive CD8+ T cells sorted from blood. The receptors stem from a man aged 25 to 40 in good health. Both conserved end residues are part of each CDR3. A D gene is named only where the DNA matches it firmly. For some rows the clone size is stated as once, few or many, or as a class when expanded; others skip it.

>.|TRBJ2-7|.|TRBV7-9
CASSLTETGYEQYF
TGTGCCAGCAGCTTAACCGAGACAGGCTACGAGCAGTACTTC
>.|TRBJ1-3|.|TRBV27
CASSMNRAAGNTIYF
TGTGCCAGCAGTATGAATCGGGCTGCTGGAAACACCATATATTTT
>TRBD1|TRBJ2-7|.|TRBV5-5
CASSPRSQDHFRGQF
TGTGCCAGCAGCCCTAGGAGCCAGGACCATTTTCGGGGACAGTTC
>.|TRBJ1-5|.|TRBV5-8
CASSVGPSGNQPQHF
TGTGCCAGCAGCGTCGGACCCTCGGGAAATCAGCCCCAGCATTTT
>.|TRBJ1-3|.|TRBV2
CASSESPLSSGNTIYF
TGTGCCAGCAGTGAATCCCCCCTCAGCTCTGGAAACACCATATATTTT
>TRBD2|TRBJ2-3|.|TRBV4-1
CASSLRLAGGDTQYF
TGCGCCAGCAGCTTACGACTAGCGGGGGGGGATACGCAGTATTTT
>.|TRBJ1-1|.|TRBV6-5
CASSPGPSTEAFF
TGTGCCAGCAGTCCGGGACCAAGCACTGAAGCTTTCTTT
>TRBD1|TRBJ2-7|.|TRBV27
CASSSDRPSEQYF
TGTGCCAGCAGTTCGGACAGGCCGTCCGAGCAGTACTTC
>.|TRBJ2-7|.|TRBV7-7
CASSLGSAEAYEQYF
TGTGCCAGCAGCTTGGGATCGGCGGAAGCCTACGAGCAGTACTTC
>.|TRBJ1-2|.|TRBV19
CASSFHGYTF
TGTGCCAGTAGTTTTCATGGCTACACCTTC
>.|TRBJ2-2|.|TRBV27
CASSLSQTLAGELFF
TGTGCCAGCAGTTTATCTCAGACTCTCGCCGGGGAGCTGTTTTTT
>TRBD2|TRBJ2-7|.|TRBV7-9
CASSSSGSYEQYF
TGTGCCAGCAGCTCTAGCGGGAGTTACGAGCAGTACTTC
>.|TRBJ1-5|.|TRBV7-6
CASSLGGGQPQHF
TGTGCCAGCAGCTTAGGGGGCGGTCAGCCCCAGCATTTT
>TRBD2|TRBJ2-7|.|TRBV7-9
CASSSTRTSGKSYEQYF
TGTGCCAGCAGCTCGACAAGGACTAGCGGGAAGTCCTACGAGCAGTACTTC
>.|TRBJ2-1|few|TRBV9
CASSVVGGEQFF
TGTGCCAGCAGCGTAGTGGGTGGTGAGCAGTTCTTC
>.|TRBJ2-7|.|TRBV28
CASSLGYGTGSSYEQYF
TGTGCCAGCAGTTTAGGCTACGGGACGGGGAGCTCCTACGAGCAGTACTTC
>TRBD1|TRBJ2-7|.|TRBV7-8
CASSYGTGGSYEQYF
TGTGCCAGCAGCTACGGGACAGGGGGTTCCTACGAGCAGTACTTC
>TRBD1|TRBJ2-7|.|TRBV5-1
CASSFTGGSYEQYF
TGCGCCAGCAGCTTCACAGGGGGCTCCTACGAGCAGTACTTC
>.|TRBJ2-2|.|TRBV29-1
CSVSGDNTGELFF
TGCAGCGTTTCCGGGGACAACACCGGGGAGCTGTTTTTT
>.|TRBJ2-2|.|TRBV27
CASSSGHRVAGELFF
TGTGCCAGCAGTTCAGGCCACAGGGTTGCCGGGGAGCTGTTTTTT
>TRBD2|TRBJ2-3|.|TRBV5-5
CASSLGIAGGTSTDTQYF
TGTGCCAGCAGCCTGGGAATAGCGGGAGGGACTAGCACAGATACGCAGTATTTT
>.|TRBJ1-3|.|TRBV28
CASSRGKQWLRNTIYF
TGTGCCAGCAGTAGGGGCAAACAGTGGTTACGGAACACCATATATTTT
>TRBD2|TRBJ2-5|.|TRBV27
CASSLTGGPGETQYF
TGTGCCAGCAGTTTGACGGGAGGGCCTGGAGAGACCCAGTACTTC
>.|TRBJ1-5|few|TRBV28
CASSFSNQPQHF
TGTGCCAGCAGTTTTAGCAATCAGCCCCAGCATTTT
>.|TRBJ2-7|.|TRBV7-2
CASTLLRGRELVYEQYF
TGTGCCAGCACCCTCCTTCGGGGGCGGGAGCTAGTCTACGAGCAGTACTTC
>.|TRBJ2-2|.|TRBV5-6
CASSALILGELFF
TGTGCCAGCAGCGCATTAATTTTAGGGGAGCTGTTTTTT
>TRBD2|TRBJ2-3|.|TRBV27
CASSTGTTSTDTQYF
TGTGCCAGCAGCACCGGGACTACTTCCACAGATACGCAGTATTTT
>.|TRBJ1-1|.|TRBV9
CASSVGQSRNTEAFF
TGTGCCAGCAGCGTCGGACAGAGTAGGAACACTGAAGCTTTCTTT
>.|TRBJ1-2|.|TRBV7-9
CASSLIDPGNYGYTF
TGTGCCAGCAGCCTTATAGACCCCGGCAACTATGGCTACACCTTC
>TRBD2|TRBJ2-2|.|TRBV10-3
CAISAASGKPGELFF
TGTGCCATCAGTGCTGCTAGCGGGAAGCCCGGGGAGCTGTTTTTT
>.|TRBJ1-3|.|TRBV18
CASSPAPGAGLDSGNTIYF
TGTGCCAGCTCACCCGCCCCGGGCGCAGGGCTCGACTCTGGAAACACCATATATTTT
>.|TRBJ2-6|once|TRBV7-7
CASSGQTVPQSRANVLTF
TGTGCCAGCAGCGGCCAGACAGTGCCACAAAGTCGGGCCAACGTCCTGACTTTC
>TRBD2|TRBJ2-3|.|TRBV11-2
CASSLDLLAGTDTDTQYF
TGTGCCAGCAGCTTAGATTTACTAGCGGGGACCGACACAGATACGCAGTATTTT
>.|TRBJ2-7|.|TRBV18
CASSPDSEKFVPKAYEQYF
TGTGCCAGCTCACCCGACAGCGAAAAATTTGTCCCCAAAGCCTACGAGCAGTACTTC
>.|TRBJ1-5|.|TRBV28
CASSLEGTQPQHF
TGTGCCAGCAGTTTAGAAGGGACCCAGCCCCAGCATTTT
>.|TRBJ2-1|few|TRBV11-2
CASSWPNNEQFF
TGTGCCAGCAGCTGGCCTAACAATGAGCAGTTCTTC
>.|TRBJ1-1|.|TRBV7-8
CASSSGYEVGTEAFF
TGTGCCAGCTCTTCCGGGTACGAGGTAGGAACTGAAGCTTTCTTT
>.|TRBJ2-2|.|TRBV6-5
CASSYGQPDAGELFF
TGTGCCAGCAGTTACGGACAACCCGACGCCGGGGAGCTGTTTTTT
>.|TRBJ2-7|.|TRBV2
CASSEEISYEQYF
TGTGCCAGCAGTGAGGAGATCTCCTACGAGCAGTACTTC